These 2 T cell receptor beta chains were sequenced from one sample in a study of blood T cell repertoires in COVID-19. Profiled with immunoSEQ multiplex PCR; TCRdb holds only in-frame clones, not every one. The repertoire includes about 270,000 clones, 65% to 90% of them detected once, and under 3% sits in the top ten. Sequenced sample: peripheral blood. The receptor set was obtained from a woman aged 60-75 years with active or convalescent COVID-19.

The gene calls are TRBV2 and TRBJ2-5; 9 bases match TRBD2. The CDR3 loop spans 14 amino acids. Germline CDR1 is SNHLY and CDR2 is FYNNEI. The V and J ends lost 2 bases and 4 bases, in that order; junction bases with no gene match: 2. CDR3 DNA: TGTGCCAGCAGTGAACTAGCGGGGTCAGAGACCCAGTACTTC. This gives the protein CASSELAGSETQYF.

This chain uses TRBV30 with TRBJ2-7, with a tentative D call TRBD1 (6 bases). CDR3 length equals 13 residues. Trimming shortened V by 0 bases and J by 9 bases, and 15 bases separated the two germline ends. CDR1 is GTSNPN, CDR2 SVGIG, per germline (reference sequence). The CDR3 region is CAWSVNRAAGQYF. CDR3 in DNA: TGTGCCTGGAGTGTAAACAGGGCGGCGGGGCAGTACTTC.